One sample yielded the 21 T cell receptor beta chains listed below, sequenced in a study of tumor-infiltrating lymphocytes in primary liver carcinoma. Extraction also yielded germline DNA, while blood RNA was obtained from unsorted whole blood. The input was approximately 0.45 ug total RNA; TCR beta cDNA was made from it with a constant-region primer. TCR beta libraries came from three nested multiplex PCR rounds using slightly modified ARM-PCR. TRBV1-TRBV30 forward primers paired with a C-beta reverse primer drove the first two PCR rounds, 10 cycles each. Each CDR3 protein is one row after TCRdb ran MiXCR on the multiplex PCR reads. Counted here are 180,000 or so distinct CDR3 sequences, 50% to 75% occurring once; the ten biggest clones make up under 75%. Input material: peripheral blood. The source is a man aged 40-55 years with primary liver carcinoma and hepatitis B virus infection.

This chain connects TRBV20-1 to TRBJ2-1; 8 bases map to TRBD1. Germline trimming cut 5 bases from V and 4 bases from J; bases unmatched to any gene: 7. The length of the CDR3 is 14 residues. The germline V gene has CDR1 DFQATT and CDR2 SNEGSKA (reference sequence). This chain's CDR3 is CSARTGTGYNEQFF. CDR3 sequence (DNA): TGCAGTGCTCGAACCGGGACAGGTTACAATGAGCAGTTCTTC.

This clonotype was observed at least ten times. The genes are TRBV6-6 and TRBJ2-3; possible D gene TRBD2, 5 bases. Trimming left V 0 bases short and J 3 bases short, with 13 bases between. The CDR3 is 16 residues long. Germline-derived CDR1 and CDR2 are MNHNY and SVGAGI (reference sequence). CDR3 sequence reads: CASSYSTTGVTDTQYF. The CDR3 DNA follows: TGTGCCAGCAGTTACTCTACGACCGGGGTGACAGATACGCAGTATTTT.

A word on this clonotype: The junction shows a germline mismatch at one end, possibly a read error. This chain joins TRBV11-2 and TRBJ2-1, with D unresolved. The germline V gene has CDR1 SGHAT and CDR2 FQNNGV. This CDR3 has 15 amino acids. In DNA form, the CDR3 reads TGTGCCAGCAGCTCCTTTAGCACGCTGAGGAATGAGCAATCCTTC. Translating gives CASSSFSTLRNEQSF.

Of note for this clonotype: An end of the junction does not agree with germline; a read error may underlie this. The rearrangement links TRBV10-3 to TRBJ2-3; D remains ambiguous. Germline V gives CDR1 ENHRY, CDR2 SYGVKD. This CDR3 has 18 amino acids. The CDR3 nucleotides read TGTGCCATCAGTGAGTCCTTTTCAGGATCACAACTCACAGATACGCATTATTTT. Amino acid sequence: CAISESFSGSQLTDTHYF.

This clonotype was recorded many times. V is TRBV11-2 and J is TRBJ2-5; TRBD1 matches 7 bases. Trimming cost V 5 bases and J 0 bases; bases outside gene matches: 3. The CDR3 has 14 residues. Germline V gene data show CDR1 as SGHAT and CDR2 as FQNNGV. This CDR3 is CASSPGQYQETQYF. The DNA of the CDR3 is TGTGCCAGCAGCCCGGGACAGTACCAAGAGACCCAGTACTTC.

Of note for this clonotype: The conserved final phenylalanine or tryptophan is absent from the CDR3, which likely points to a read error. The rearrangement uses TRBV4-1 and TRBJ2-4; tentatively, D is TRBD1 (6 bases). The germline CDR1 and CDR2 sequences are MGHRA and YSYEKL. CDR3 length: 14 amino acids. V shed 1 base and J shed 8 bases, with 12 bases lying between them. In DNA, the CDR3 is TGCGCCAGCAGCCAAGCAGGGGCCAGGGACATTCAGTACCTC. It specifies CASSQAGARDIQYL.

This clonotype was detected only a few times. This chain links TRBV6-2 or TRBV6-3 with TRBJ2-7; D is ambiguous. The CDR3 loop spans 13 amino acids. CDR1 is MNHEY, CDR2 SVGEGT, per germline. Trimming removed 2 bases from V and 6 bases from J, with 11 bases in between. In nucleotides, the CDR3 is TGTGCCAGCAGTTACGGATACCTGGGCGAGCAGTACTTC. It codes for CASSYGYLGEQYF.

Of note for this clonotype: At one end, the junction sequence differs from germline, possibly due to a read error. The chain joins TRBV10-3 to TRBJ1-1; D is ambiguous. Germline V gives CDR1 ENHRY, CDR2 SYGVKD. This CDR3 is 12 amino acids long. Written as DNA, the CDR3 is TGTGCCATCAGTGAGCCGAACACTGAAACTTTCTTT. Amino acids: CAISEPNTETFF.

The rearrangement joins TRBV6-2 or TRBV6-3 to TRBJ1-3; a possible D gene is TRBD1 (5 bases). Trimming shortened V by 6 bases and J by 4 bases, and 10 bases separated the two germline ends. This CDR3 has 13 amino acids. The germline gives CDR1 MNHEY, CDR2 SVGEGT. The DNA of the CDR3 is TGTGCCAGCAGCATGGACATGGGAAACACCATATATTTT. Encoded protein: CASSMDMGNTIYF.

Worth noting for this clonotype: At one boundary the junction diverges from the germline segment, which might be a read error. CDR3 in DNA: TGCGCCATCGGCTTGGAGAGTCACCCTTCACTCCTCCACTTT. Translation: CAIGLESHPSLLHF. The chain carries TRBV5-1 and TRBJ1-6; D unresolved. Germline assignment: CDR1 SGHRS and CDR2 YFSETQ. This CDR3 region has 14 residues.

The V gene is TRBV5-6, the J gene TRBJ1-2, with 7 bases aligning to TRBD1. CDR3 length: 13 residues. Looked up from germline, CDR1 is SGHDT and CDR2 is YYEEEE. Trimming cost V 3 bases and J 4 bases; bases outside gene matches: 3. Here the CDR3 reads CASSSRDSYGYTF. The DNA of the CDR3 is TGTGCCAGCAGCTCCCGGGACAGCTATGGCTACACCTTC.

The chain uses TRBV10-3 and TRBJ1-4; D is possibly TRBD1 (6 bases). Trimming pared 10 bases from V and 5 bases from J, leaving 17 bases between. Germline V gene lookup returns CDR1 ENHRY and CDR2 SYGVKD. This CDR3 has 14 residues. The CDR3 loop reads CATTGGRANEKLFF. The CDR3 DNA reads TGTGCCACCACGGGGGGCAGAGCGAATGAAAAACTGTTTTTT.

This clonotype is deemed medium-sized. This chain connects TRBV11-1 to TRBJ2-5; 9 nucleotides align to TRBD1. Germline CDR1 and CDR2: SGHAT and FQDESV (reference sequence). V was pared by 0 bases and J by 3 bases, with 8 bases of the junction left unmatched. The length of the CDR3 is 17 residues. The CDR3 sequence: CASSLATGQGVKETQYF. CDR3 DNA sequence: TGTGCCAGCAGCTTAGCGACGGGACAGGGCGTTAAAGAGACCCAGTACTTC.

V and J are TRBV12-3 or TRBV12-4 and TRBJ2-3, with D possibly matching TRBD2 (5 bases). V shed 1 base and J shed 0 bases, with 8 bases lying between them. The CDR3 runs to 15 residues. The CDR3 region has the DNA TGTGCCAGCAGTTTAGGTCGCGGGAGCACAGATACGCAGTATTTT. It codes for CASSLGRGSTDTQYF.

This chain uses TRBV11-2 with TRBJ1-5; 8 nucleotides line up with TRBD1. This CDR3 region has 17 residues. With 5 bases clipped from V and 2 bases from J, the junction kept 11 bases outside the gene matches. Looked up from germline, CDR1 is SGHAT and CDR2 is FQNNGV. The CDR3 nucleotides are TGTGCCAGCAGCCCGATCCAGGGGGCATTCGGCAATCAGCCCCAGCATTTT. This codes for CASSPIQGAFGNQPQHF.

Note on this clonotype: One end of the junction is discordant with germline, which a read error may explain. This rearrangement joins TRBV28 to TRBJ2-7; 7 bases line up with TRBD1. Germline values: CDR1 MDHEN, CDR2 SYDVKM. This CDR3 is built from 15 residues. Here the CDR3 DNA reads TGTACCAGCAGGCCACAGGGGTCGGGGACCTACGAGCAGTACTTC. Protein sequence: CTSRPQGSGTYEQYF.

Many counts were recorded for this clonotype. The V and J genes are TRBV4-2 and TRBJ2-7; TRBD2 is a possible D gene (5 bases). V lost 3 bases to trimming and J lost 0 bases, with 12 bases between them. Germline CDR1 reads LGHNA; CDR2 reads YNFKEQ. The CDR3 consists of 15 residues. The DNA for the CDR3 is TGTGCCAGCAGCCAGGAGGCAGTGGGCTCCTACGAGCAGTACTTC. Translating it yields CASSQEAVGSYEQYF.

With regard to this clonotype: A junction boundary mismatches the germline segment, possibly from a read error. This chain joins TRBV4-2 and TRBJ2-1; D may correspond to TRBD1 or TRBD2 (7 bases each). The CDR3 is 15 residues long. Germline-derived CDR1 and CDR2 are LGHNA and YNFKEQ. The CDR3 bases are TGTACCAGCAGCCAGGGGGGGGGCTCCGGCGATGAGCAGTTCTTC. Amino acids: CTSSQGGGSGDEQFF.

This sequence joins TRBV29-1 and TRBJ2-3; no reliable D call. Trimming stripped 5 bases from V and 4 bases from J, with 10 bases between. Germline V CDR1 and CDR2: SQVTM, ANQGSEA. The CDR3 extends over 12 amino acids. CDR3 in DNA: TGCAGCGTTTTTCTTGGGGCAGATACGCAGTATTTT. Amino acid sequence: CSVFLGADTQYF.

Of note for this clonotype: Compared with germline, one end of the junction differs, possibly owing to a read error. The rearrangement joins TRBV11-2 to TRBJ2-3, with D unclear. Germline CDR1 and CDR2: SGHAT and FQNNGV. The CDR3 is 15 residues long. The CDR3 reads CASSTTRLSTDMQYF. The CDR3 region has the DNA TGTGCCAGCAGTACTACCAGGCTAAGCACAGATATGCAGTATTTT. The full variable domain, in which reference TRBV11-2 and TRBJ2-3 provide the parts outside the CDR3, is EAGVAQSPRYKIIEKRQSVAFWCNPISGHATLYWYQQILGQGPKLLIQFQNNGVVDDSQLPKDRFSAERLKGVDSTLKIQPAKLEDSAVYLCASSTTRLSTDMQYFGPGTRLTVL.

The V and J genes are TRBV12-3 or TRBV12-4 and TRBJ2-2; weak D call: TRBD2 (5 bases). V lost 1 base and J lost 1, with 7 bases in between. The CDR3 contains 15 residues. The CDR3 protein is CASSLVGVNTGELFF. In DNA, the CDR3 is TGTGCCAGCAGTTTAGTGGGAGTGAACACCGGGGAGCTGTTTTTT.